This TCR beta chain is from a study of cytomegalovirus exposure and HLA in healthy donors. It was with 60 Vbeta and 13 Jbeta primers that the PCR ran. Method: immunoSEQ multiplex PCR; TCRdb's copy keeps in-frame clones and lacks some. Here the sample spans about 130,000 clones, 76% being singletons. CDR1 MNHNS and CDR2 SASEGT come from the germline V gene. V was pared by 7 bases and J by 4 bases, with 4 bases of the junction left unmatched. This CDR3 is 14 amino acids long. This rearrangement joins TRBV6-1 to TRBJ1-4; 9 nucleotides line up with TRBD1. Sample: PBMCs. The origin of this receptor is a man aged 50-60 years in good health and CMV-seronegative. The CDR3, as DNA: TGTGCCAGCAAAACAGGGGGCTATAATGAAAAACTGTTTTTT. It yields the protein CASKTGGYNEKLFF.